The 26 T cell receptor beta chains listed next were all sequenced from one sample in a study of T cell repertoires in cytomegalovirus infection. Antigen specificity for these receptors is unknown. TCRdb reprocessed the reads with MiXCR, giving one entry per CDR3 protein. The data show some 500,000 distinct CDR3 sequences, with around a third seen just once and 15% to 20% held by the top ten. This material consisted of cultured PBMCs, taken from culture after CMV antigen stimulation. The source is a human donor in good health (CMV status not recorded). Some clones in this sample may be carry-over from other donors' samples.

The chain links TRBV18 to TRBJ1-6; D remains ambiguous. The CDR3 extends over 16 amino acids. Trimming left V 0 bases short and J 6 bases short, with 12 bases between. In germline, CDR1 is KGHSH, CDR2 LQKENI. Written as DNA, the CDR3 is TGTGCCAGCTCACCACCGGCCAGCTACCGTAATTCACCCCTCCACTTT. As protein: CASSPPASYRNSPLHF.

V gene TRBV5-1 combines with J gene TRBJ1-1; unclear D gene. This CDR3 is built from 15 residues. Germline V gene lookup returns CDR1 SGHRS and CDR2 YFSETQ. V was trimmed by 4 bases and J by 3 bases, leaving 16 bases between them. DNA for the CDR3: TGCGCCAGCAGCCCTCGGCCCATGGATGACACTGAAGCTTTCTTT. Protein sequence: CASSPRPMDDTEAFF. Variable domain in full (rest from reference TRBV5-1 and TRBJ1-1): KAGVTQTPRYLIKTRGQQVTLSCSPISGHRSVSWYQQTPGQGLQFLFEYFSETQRNKGNFPGRFSGRQFSNSRSEMNVSTLELGDSALYLCASSPRPMDDTEAFFGQGTRLTVV.

V gene TRBV18 combines with J gene TRBJ2-3; unclear D gene. From germline, CDR1 is KGHSH and CDR2 LQKENI. This CDR3 contains 15 residues. V lost 2 bases to trimming and J lost 2 bases, with 11 bases between them. In nucleotides, the CDR3 is TGTGCCAGCTCACCATCGGGCCCTGACACAGATACGCAGTATTTT. It codes for CASSPSGPDTDTQYF.

The V call is TRBV2, the J call TRBJ1-5; no clear D. Trimming shortened V by 3 bases and J by 5 bases, and 11 bases separated the two germline ends. Germline V gene sequence: CDR1 SNHLY, CDR2 FYNNEI. The CDR3 consists of 14 residues. CDR3 sequence: CASSEQTSDQPQHF. CDR3 DNA sequence: TGTGCCAGCAGTGAGCAGACATCCGATCAGCCCCAGCATTTT.

In its sample, this clonotype was seen a few times. This sequence joins TRBV7-9 and TRBJ2-7; 10 bases are shared with TRBD1. The V segment lost 5 bases and the J segment 5 bases; nucleotides outside the gene matches: 9. The CDR3 has 15 residues. Germline V CDR1 and CDR2: SEHNR, FQNEAQ (reference sequence). CDR3 DNA: TGTGCCAGCAGCGGGACCGGGACAGGGGATCACGAGCAGTACGTC. Translation: CASSGTGTGDHEQYV.

This clonotype came up many times. The chain employs TRBV7-2 and TRBJ1-1; D is possibly TRBD1 (5 bases). The V gene's germline CDR1 is SGHTA and CDR2 FQGNSA. The CDR3 totals 15 residues. Trimming stripped 2 bases from V and 6 bases from J, with 16 bases between. The DNA for the CDR3 is TGTGCCAGCAGCTTACTGCCAGGGTGGGTGGCTGAAGCTTTCTTT. It codes for CASSLLPGWVAEAFF. The variable domain in full, with the rest retrieved from reference TRBV7-2 and TRBJ1-1, is GAGVSQSPSNKVTEKGKDVELRCDPISGHTALYWYRQSLGQGLEFLIYFQGNSAPDKSGLPSDRFSAERTGGSVSTLTIQRTQQEDSAVYLCASSLLPGWVAEAFFGQGTRLTVV.

The chain combines TRBV6-5 with TRBJ2-1; 10 bases fit TRBD2. The germline V gene has CDR1 MNHEY and CDR2 SVGAGI. The CDR3 has 12 amino acids. V shed 5 bases, J shed 12 bases, and the junction held 4 bases outside the gene matches. The CDR3 nucleotides are TGTGCCAGCAGTATAGCGGGAGGCGGGCAGTTCTTC. Protein: CASSIAGGGQFF.

The V and J genes are TRBV4-1 and TRBJ2-1, with 7 bases matching TRBD1. In germline, CDR1 is MGHRA, CDR2 YSYEKL. With 5 bases clipped from V and 6 bases from J, the junction kept 4 bases outside the gene matches. CDR3 length equals 13 residues. Written as DNA, the CDR3 is TGCGCCAGCAGCAGGGGGCTCGTCAATGAGCAGTTCTTC. Translating gives CASSRGLVNEQFF.

The chain recombines TRBV19 with TRBJ1-1; 8 nucleotides match TRBD1. V was clipped by 5 bases and J by 11 bases; unmatched bases: 10. This CDR3 is 13 amino acids long. Germline V gene data show CDR1 as LNHDA and CDR2 as SQIVND (reference sequence). The CDR3 DNA is TGTGCCAGTAGTCCCCAGACAGGGGTAGATGCTTTCTTT. Amino acids: CASSPQTGVDAFF.

The rearrangement uses TRBV28 and TRBJ1-5; TRBD1 might be the D (6 bases). The V and J ends lost 7 bases and 0 bases respectively, with 13 bases between them. Germline-derived CDR1 and CDR2 are MDHEN and SYDVKM. The length of the CDR3 is 15 residues. CDR3 amino acids: CASNPQQGSNQPQHF. The CDR3 DNA reads TGTGCCAGCAACCCGCAACAGGGTAGCAATCAGCCCCAGCATTTT.

The chain combines TRBV28 with TRBJ2-1, with D possibly TRBD2 on 5 matching bases. The V gene's germline CDR1 is MDHEN and CDR2 SYDVKM. Trimming shortened V by 6 bases and J by 3 bases, and 15 bases separated the two germline ends. CDR3 size: 15 residues. Here the CDR3 reads CASSQVREYYNEQFF. The CDR3 nucleotides read TGTGCCAGCAGCCAGGTCCGGGAATACTACAATGAGCAGTTCTTC.

In its sample, this clonotype was seen many times. The chain couples TRBV7-2 to TRBJ2-1, with 9 nucleotides matching TRBD2. The CDR3 length is 15 residues. V shed 9 bases, J shed 0 bases, and the junction held 6 bases outside the gene matches. Germline V gives CDR1 SGHTA, CDR2 FQGNSA. CDR3 in DNA: TGTGCCAGTCGACTAGCGGCGAGCTCCTACAATGAGCAGTTCTTC. It translates to CASRLAASSYNEQFF.

Ten or more counts support this clonotype. The V and J genes are TRBV19 and TRBJ2-1; 8 bases line up with TRBD2. Unmatched junction bases numbered 10, after V lost 3 bases and J lost 3 bases. The CDR3 is 17 residues long. The germline V gene has CDR1 LNHDA and CDR2 SQIVND (reference sequence). CDR3 loop: CASSMDRASGFYNEQFF. As DNA, the CDR3 is TGTGCCAGTAGTATGGACCGCGCTAGCGGGTTCTACAATGAGCAGTTCTTC.

This clonotype was seen once. The V and J genes are TRBV7-8 and TRBJ2-7; 9 bases match TRBD1. Germline-derived CDR1 and CDR2 are SGHVS and FQNEAQ. This CDR3 is 17 amino acids long. The J segment lost 4 bases and the V segment lost 3 bases, leaving 13 bases of the junction unmatched. CDR3 nucleotides: TGTGCCAGCAGCTTTAGGAAGAGGGGGACAGGGCTGTACGAGCAGTACTTC. Translation gives CASSFRKRGTGLYEQYF.

The J gene is TRBJ2-7, the V gene TRBV7-2, with no clear D. Germline-derived CDR1 and CDR2 are SGHTA and FQGNSA. The CDR3 spans 13 residues. Trimming cost V 6 bases and J 2 bases, with 11 bases left between them. CDR3 DNA sequence: TGTGCCAGCAGGTGGGGTACGGCCTACGAGCAGTACTTC. This codes for CASRWGTAYEQYF.

This chain joins TRBV7-6 and TRBJ2-2, with a tentative D call TRBD2 (6 bases). Germline-derived CDR1 and CDR2 are SGHVS and FNYEAQ. The CDR3 length is 16 residues. The V end lost 4 bases, the J end lost 5 bases, and 17 bases lay between the germline ends. The CDR3 bases are TGTGCCAGCAGCTCGGGAGAAGGGTGGTTTACCGGGGAGCTGTTTTTT. This gives the protein CASSSGEGWFTGELFF.

The chain joins TRBV18 to TRBJ2-2; D not certain. CDR1 and CDR2 (germline): KGHSH, LQKENI. This CDR3 comprises 15 residues. The V end was cut by 2 bases, the J end by 2 bases, with 9 bases between. Here the CDR3 DNA reads TGTGCCAGCTCACCAGTCGAGGTCAACACCGGGGAGCTGTTTTTT. This translates into CASSPVEVNTGELFF.

V gene TRBV4-1 combines with J gene TRBJ2-5, with 7 positions matching TRBD1. Looked up from germline, CDR1 is MGHRA and CDR2 is YSYEKL. Losses at the gene ends were 2 bases for V and 2 bases for J; bases not matched to a gene: 8. This CDR3 has 16 amino acids. The CDR3 sequence: CASSQPSQGVQETQYF. CDR3 in DNA: TGCGCCAGCAGCCAACCCTCCCAGGGGGTACAAGAGACCCAGTACTTC.

The table lists this clonotype with a few counts. The chain combines TRBV19 with TRBJ2-3; D possibly matches TRBD1 or TRBD2 (6 bases each). Germline V CDR1 and CDR2: LNHDA, SQIVND (reference sequence). The CDR3 is 14 residues long. The V and J ends lost 5 bases and 9 bases respectively, with 18 bases between them. CDR3 DNA: TGTGCCAGTAGTTACAGGGATGTTCGGGGGACGCAGTATTTT. Translation gives CASSYRDVRGTQYF.

This clonotype was detected only a few times. J is TRBJ2-6 and V is TRBV25-1, with 7 bases lining up with TRBD2. V was clipped by 7 bases and J by 0 bases; unmatched bases: 9. The CDR3 extends over 17 amino acids. CDR1 and CDR2 (germline): MGHDK, SYGVNS. The CDR3, as DNA: TGTGCCAGCATAGGAGCGGGGCTTTACTCTGGGGCCAACGTCCTGACTTTC. Translation: CASIGAGLYSGANVLTF.

The gene calls are TRBV7-8 and TRBJ2-1, with unresolved D. The germline CDR1 and CDR2 sequences are SGHVS and FQNEAQ. The germline V and J ends were trimmed by 5 bases and 0 bases, with 11 bases remaining between them. The CDR3 has 15 amino acids. CDR3 sequence reads: CASSPRASSYNEQFF. Written as DNA, the CDR3 is TGTGCCAGCAGCCCCCGAGCTAGCTCCTACAATGAGCAGTTCTTC.

This clonotype was picked up many times. The chain joins TRBV28 to TRBJ2-1; weak D call: TRBD2 (6 bases). CDR1 and CDR2 from the germline V gene are MDHEN and SYDVKM. Trimming took off 8 bases at V and 0 bases at J, with 11 bases between the two ends. The CDR3 loop spans 14 amino acids. CDR3 sequence: CASRTGLSYNEQFF. The CDR3 nucleotides read TGTGCCAGCCGTACGGGACTCTCCTACAATGAGCAGTTCTTC.

The chain carries TRBV4-3 and TRBJ1-1; TRBD1 agrees at 8 bases. Germline V gives CDR1 LGHNA, CDR2 YSLEER. This CDR3 spans 16 amino acids. Trimming at V came to 1 base and at J to 3 bases, leaving 7 bases not matched to a gene. The DNA of the CDR3 is TGCGCCAGCAGCCAAGTGGCAGGGGGCGCGGACACTGAAGCTTTCTTT. It is translated as CASSQVAGGADTEAFF.

This clonotype was found a few times. V is TRBV18 and J is TRBJ1-2; perhaps TRBD1 as D (5 bases). This CDR3 is built from 14 residues. Germline CDR1 is KGHSH and CDR2 is LQKENI. Trimming pared 3 bases from V and 2 bases from J, leaving 10 bases between. The CDR3 protein is CASSPPEGNYGYTF. CDR3 coding DNA: TGTGCCAGCTCACCCCCGGAGGGGAACTATGGCTACACCTTC.

This chain links TRBV5-1 with TRBJ1-5; D perhaps matches TRBD1 (5 bases). Germline V gene lookup returns CDR1 SGHRS and CDR2 YFSETQ. Trimming removed 4 bases at V and 2 bases at J, with 10 bases between. The CDR3 spans 14 residues. The DNA for the CDR3 is TGCGCCAGCAGCATAGGGGTGGGCAATCAGCCCCAGCATTTT. Its protein is CASSIGVGNQPQHF.

The chain is built from TRBV11-3 and TRBJ2-5, with a weak D call TRBD1 (6 bases). CDR1 is SGHNT, CDR2 YENEEA, per germline. V was clipped by 5 bases and J by 3 bases, with 13 bases between them. The CDR3 runs 14 residues. The CDR3 protein is CASSLARGKETQYF. The CDR3 DNA sequence: TGTGCCAGCAGCCTCGCCAGGGGTAAAGAGACCCAGTACTTC. Drawing the rest from reference TRBV11-3 and TRBJ2-5, the complete variable domain is EAGVVQSPRYKIIEKKQPVAFWCNPISGHNTLYWYLQNLGQGPELLIRYENEEAVDDSQLPKDRFSAERLKGVDSTLKIQPAELGDSAVYLCASSLARGKETQYFGPGTRLLVL.